The present T cell receptor beta chain was sequenced within a study of beta chain features in type 1 diabetes. Notes on the study in general: TCRB CDR3s were moderately but significantly shorter in Type 1 diabetes patients in all four CD4+ subsets.

This clone appeared a few times. Its target is not known. The study reverse transcribed the entire isolated RNA, so it sequenced expressed TCRB transcripts. Sequencing used immunoSEQ multiplex PCR; TCRdb keeps in-frame clones, though not all of them. The sample has a few hundred thousand clones; around 14% are singletons. The CDR3 runs to 13 residues. CDR1 and CDR2 from the germline V gene are SEHNR and FQNEAQ (reference sequence). Trimming took off 8 bases at V and 2 bases at J, with 10 bases between the two ends. This chain links TRBV7-9 with TRBJ2-1; unclear D gene. The clonotype originates from a man younger than 40 with type 1 diabetes. Sequencing was performed on naive CD4+ T cells from blood. This CDR3 is CASPRDTYNEQFF. For the CDR3, the DNA is TGTGCCAGCCCGCGCGATACCTACAATGAGCAGTTCTTC.